This T cell receptor (beta chain) was documented in a study of blood T cell repertoires in COVID-19. Study as a whole: Samples representing acute and convalescent COVID-19 were sourced from the United States, Italy and Spain.

The CDR3 is 15 amino acids. J was trimmed by 6 bases and V by 5 bases; bases with no gene match: 10. Germline CDR1 is MDHEN and CDR2 is SYDVKM. TCRdb's table, derived via immunoSEQ multiplex PCR, lists solely in-frame clones and lacks some. The table lists some 200,000 clones, about 90% of them singletons. The sequencing input was peripheral blood. This rearrangement joins TRBV28 to TRBJ2-7, with 10 bases aligning to TRBD2. This receptor was taken from a woman between 45 and 65 years old with acute or convalescent COVID-19. The CDR3 DNA is TGTGCCAGCAGTGATATCAGAGCGGGGGGGCCCGAGCAGTACTTC. Protein sequence: CASSDIRAGGPEQYF. The full variable domain, in which reference TRBV28 and TRBJ2-7 provide the parts outside the CDR3, is DVKVTQSSRYLVKRTGEKVFLECVQDMDHENMFWYRQDPGLGLRLIYFSYDVKMKEKGDIPEGYSVSREKKERFSLILESASTNQTSMYLCASSDIRAGGPEQYFGPGTRLTVT.